This T cell receptor (beta chain) came from a study of cytomegalovirus exposure and HLA in healthy donors. A multiplex PCR was run with 60 Vbeta primers and 13 Jbeta primers. Sequenced by immunoSEQ multiplex PCR; TCRdb stores in-frame clones only, minus some. The listing records about 49,000 clones. Regarding this clone: No antigen is known for it.

Overall study results and limits: Excluded: some indistinguishable V segments such as TRBV6-2 and TRBV6-3. Earlier analysis yielded a pattern in which most TCR beta V segments were productive about 90% or about 30% of the time.

After removal of 1 base from V and 3 bases from J, the junction contained 4 bases not matched to a gene. Per the germline V gene, CDR1 is SGHRS and CDR2 is YFSETQ. The CDR3 has 16 amino acids. Material for sequencing was PBMCs. V usage is TRBV5-1 and J usage is TRBJ2-5, with 12 positions matching TRBD2. The receptor was derived from a man aged 18 to 29 in good health and CMV-seropositive. This CDR3 is CASSLQPSGGEETQYF. As DNA, the CDR3 is TGCGCCAGCAGCTTGCAACCTAGCGGGGGGGAAGAGACCCAGTACTTC.